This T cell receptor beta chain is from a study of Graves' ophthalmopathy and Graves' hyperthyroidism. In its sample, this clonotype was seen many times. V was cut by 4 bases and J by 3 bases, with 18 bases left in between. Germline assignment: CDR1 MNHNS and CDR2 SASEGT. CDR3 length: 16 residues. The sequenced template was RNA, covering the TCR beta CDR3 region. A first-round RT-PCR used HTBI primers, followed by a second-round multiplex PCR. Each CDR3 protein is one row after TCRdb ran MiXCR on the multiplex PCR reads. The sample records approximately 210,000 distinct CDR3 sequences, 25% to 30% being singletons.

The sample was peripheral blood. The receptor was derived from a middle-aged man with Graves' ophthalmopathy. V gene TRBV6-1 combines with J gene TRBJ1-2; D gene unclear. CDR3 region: CASSGYPIGPYYGYTF. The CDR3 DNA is TGTGCCAGCAGTGGATACCCCATTGGGCCCTACTATGGCTACACCTTC.